The 19 T cell receptor beta chains presented below share a single source sample, sequenced in a study of OX40 agonist ivuxolimab in advanced cancers. Data came from immunoSEQ multiplex PCR; TCRdb stores just in-frame clones and leaves some out. The profile shows tens of thousands of clones, 80% to 90% of them singletons. Specimen: CD4+ or CD8+ T cells sorted from blood, collected in a trial of the OX40 agonist ivuxolimab. These receptors came from an adult with an advanced solid tumor such as melanoma, head and neck, liver or kidney cancer.

The chain recombines TRBV30 with TRBJ2-7, with a weak D call TRBD2 (5 bases). Germline-derived CDR1 and CDR2 are GTSNPN and SVGIG (reference sequence). The CDR3 contains 11 residues. Trimming took off 3 bases at V and 7 bases at J, with 10 bases between the two ends. In DNA form, the CDR3 reads TGTGCCTGGAGCTCGGACTGGGAGCAGTACTTC. It specifies CAWSSDWEQYF.

This clone is deemed medium-sized. The chain has TRBV19 and TRBJ1-6; D gene ambiguous. Germline CDR1 LNHDA, CDR2 SQIVND (reference sequence). The CDR3 contains 14 residues. Trimming cost V 6 bases and J 7 bases, with 13 bases left between them. The CDR3 DNA sequence: TGTGCCAGTAGACCGGGAAGACCAAATTCACCCCTCCACTTT. It is translated as CASRPGRPNSPLHF. Complete variable domain (other parts from reference TRBV19 and TRBJ1-6): DGGITQSPKYLFRKEGQNVTLSCEQNLNHDAMYWYRQDPGQGLRLIYYSQIVNDFQKGDIAEGYSVSREKKESFPLTVTSAQKNPTAFYLCASRPGRPNSPLHFGNGTRLTVT.

CDR3 protein: CASSPGYFHGELFF. For the CDR3, the DNA is TGTGCCAGCAGTCCAGGGTATTTTCACGGGGAGCTGTTTTTT. The rearrangement links TRBV28 to TRBJ2-2; possible D gene TRBD1, 5 bases. This CDR3 is built from 14 residues. V gave up 5 bases and J gave up 7 bases, with 14 bases separating them. Germline lookup yields CDR1 MDHEN and CDR2 SYDVKM.

The chain joins TRBV19 to TRBJ1-1; the match to TRBD1 covers 8 bases. The CDR3 is 15 amino acids. Germline values: CDR1 LNHDA, CDR2 SQIVND (reference sequence). Trimming cost V 4 bases and J 2 bases; bases outside gene matches: 6. The CDR3 loop is CASSRRDRRNTEAFF. The CDR3 region has the DNA TGTGCCAGTAGTAGACGGGACAGGCGAAACACTGAAGCTTTCTTT.

The chain uses TRBV10-1 and TRBJ1-1; 8 positions match TRBD1. V shed 6 bases and J 3 bases; nucleotides not matched to a gene: 6. The V gene's germline CDR1 is WNHNN and CDR2 SYGVQD (reference sequence). CDR3 length: 14 residues. The CDR3 is CASSRTGTDTEAFF. For the CDR3, the DNA is TGCGCCAGCAGCCGGACAGGGACCGACACTGAAGCTTTCTTT.

The CDR3 nucleotides read TGTGCCAGCAGCTTACTCGCGGGAACGGCCGAGCAGTACTTC. This encodes CASSLLAGTAEQYF. The V and J genes are TRBV11-1 and TRBJ2-7, with D perhaps matching TRBD2 (6 bases). The germline CDR1 and CDR2 sequences are SGHAT and FQDESV (reference sequence). V lost 2 bases and J lost 6, with 14 bases in between. This CDR3 has 14 residues.

V and J are TRBV18 and TRBJ2-1; no clear D gene. Germline assignment: CDR1 KGHSH and CDR2 LQKENI. The CDR3 is 17 amino acids. V was cut by 4 bases and J by 7 bases, with 23 bases left in between. The CDR3 sequence is CASSRAPVGIVRNEQFF. The CDR3 region has the DNA TGTGCCAGCTCACGGGCCCCAGTGGGTATCGTAAGGAATGAGCAGTTCTTC.

The rearrangement joins TRBV18 to TRBJ1-3, with D perhaps TRBD1 (6 bases). This CDR3 spans 16 amino acids. CDR1 KGHSH and CDR2 LQKENI come from the germline V gene. V lost 3 bases and J lost 4, with 16 bases in between. The CDR3 nucleotides are TGTGCCAGCTCACCGGGCCAAATCAGGGGCGGAAACACCATATATTTT. Protein: CASSPGQIRGGNTIYF.

The chain carries TRBV7-9 and TRBJ2-1, with 7 bases that match TRBD2. Trimming cost V 0 bases and J 7 bases; bases outside gene matches: 6. The CDR3 spans 15 residues. Germline V lookup: CDR1 SEHNR, CDR2 FQNEAQ (reference sequence). For the CDR3, the DNA is TGTGCCAGCAGCTTAGCAGCGGGAAGGTGGAATGAGCAGTTCTTC. Its protein product is CASSLAAGRWNEQFF.

The chain employs TRBV28 and TRBJ2-1; TRBD1 agrees at 9 bases. This CDR3 comprises 17 residues. The germline CDR1 and CDR2 sequences are MDHEN and SYDVKM. With 5 bases clipped from V and 0 bases from J, the junction kept 8 bases outside the gene matches. The CDR3 protein is CASSPGDRAYSYNEQFF. The CDR3 DNA reads TGTGCCAGCAGTCCGGGGGACAGGGCCTACTCCTACAATGAGCAGTTCTTC.

The chain carries TRBV28 and TRBJ2-5, with D uncertain. V was shortened by 2 bases and J by 6 bases, with 7 bases between the two germline ends. The V gene's germline CDR1 is MDHEN and CDR2 SYDVKM. The CDR3 is 12 residues long. CDR3 DNA sequence: TGTGCCAGCAGTTTACCCCATAAGACCCAGTACTTC. Its protein product is CASSLPHKTQYF.

This sequence joins TRBV7-7 and TRBJ1-3, with 9 bases that match TRBD1. Germline V gene data show CDR1 as SSHAT and CDR2 as FNYEAQ (reference sequence). The CDR3 extends over 20 amino acids. With V trimmed by 3 bases and J by 5 bases, 20 bases remained unmatched. CDR3 loop: CASSFQLLQHRDRDRNTIYF. The CDR3 region has the DNA TGTGCCAGCAGCTTCCAACTGTTACAACACCGGGACAGGGACAGAAACACCATATATTTT.

CDR3 sequence: CASSGRTGGEETQYF. The CDR3 coding sequence is TGTGCCAGCAGCGGACGGACAGGGGGCGAGGAGACCCAGTACTTC. The rearrangement links TRBV7-2 to TRBJ2-5, with 11 bases fitting TRBD1. The CDR3 loop spans 15 amino acids. The V segment lost 5 bases and the J segment 5 bases; nucleotides outside the gene matches: 7. The germline V gene encodes CDR1 SGHTA and CDR2 FQGNSA.

The CDR3 reads CASAAIGGSETQYF. CDR3 DNA sequence: TGTGCCAGTGCCGCAATTGGGGGCTCGGAGACCCAGTACTTC. The genes are TRBV19 and TRBJ2-5; D might be TRBD1 (6 bases). The V end was cut by 8 bases, the J end by 5 bases, with 18 bases between. This CDR3 has 14 residues. Germline lookup yields CDR1 LNHDA and CDR2 SQIVND (reference sequence).

The genes are TRBV11-3 and TRBJ2-3; D gene ambiguous. Trimming removed 1 base at V and 0 bases at J, with 11 bases between. The CDR3 is made up of 16 amino acids. The germline CDR1 and CDR2 sequences are SGHNT and YENEEA. The CDR3, as DNA: TGTGCCAGCAGCTTAGGGGCACGCACTAGCACAGATACGCAGTATTTT. This gives the protein CASSLGARTSTDTQYF.

This clone was recorded only once. Since the CDR3 does not end with the conserved phenylalanine or tryptophan, this likely comes from a read error. The chain recombines TRBV5-1 with TRBJ2-7, with D perhaps given as TRBD1 or TRBD2 (5 bases each). CDR1 and CDR2 from the germline V gene are SGHRS and YFSETQ. The CDR3 consists of 14 residues. V was cut by 7 bases and J by 7 bases, with 21 bases left in between. The CDR3 DNA follows: TGCGCCAGCGGAAGATTCGCCTCCGGGACGGAGCAGTACTCC. The encoded protein is CASGRFASGTEQYS.

This clone was seen just once. The chain recombines TRBV14 with TRBJ1-1; D ambiguous. The CDR3 runs 14 residues. Deletions cut 0 bases from V and 5 bases from J, with 10 bases between. Germline values: CDR1 SGHDN, CDR2 FVKESK. For the CDR3, the DNA is TGTGCCAGCAGCCAAGAGATTAGGACGACTGAAGCTTTCTTT. Amino acids: CASSQEIRTTEAFF.

The rearrangement links TRBV27 to TRBJ1-5; D gene ambiguous. Trimming left V 6 bases short and J 0 bases short, with 12 bases between. The germline CDR1 and CDR2 sequences are MNHEY and SMNVEV (reference sequence). The CDR3 covers 15 residues. The CDR3 protein is CASSPPGYSNQPQHF. In DNA, the CDR3 is TGTGCCAGCAGCCCACCGGGGTATAGCAATCAGCCCCAGCATTTT.

The gene calls are TRBV9 and TRBJ1-2; no clear D gene. V lost 4 bases and J 8 bases, leaving 15 bases between the germline ends. In germline, CDR1 is SGDLS, CDR2 YYNGEE. The CDR3 loop spans 13 amino acids. This chain's CDR3 is CASSPDRSKGYTF. The DNA for the CDR3 is TGTGCCAGCAGCCCGGACCGCTCCAAAGGCTACACCTTC.